The 23 T cell receptor beta chains below were found in one sample sequenced in a study of cytomegalovirus exposure and HLA in healthy donors. Sequencing was performed with immunoSEQ multiplex PCR; in TCRdb, only in-frame clones are kept and a portion is missing. The table shows 150,000 or so clones, with around four fifths occurring only once. Sequences were obtained from PBMCs. All receptors come from a man aged 25-40 years in good health and CMV-seropositive.

The rearrangement uses TRBV7-2 and TRBJ1-5, with D possibly TRBD1 on 5 matching bases. The CDR3 runs 14 residues. V shed 5 bases and J shed 2 bases, with 10 bases lying between them. The germline V gene encodes CDR1 SGHTA and CDR2 FQGNSA. The CDR3 sequence: CASSQQGGNQPQHF. CDR3 DNA sequence: TGTGCCAGCAGCCAACAAGGGGGCAATCAGCCCCAGCATTTT.

The rearrangement uses TRBV5-1 and TRBJ2-7; D gene uncertain. Trimming pared 1 base from V and 2 bases from J, leaving 7 bases between. CDR1 and CDR2 from the germline V gene are SGHRS and YFSETQ. CDR3 size: 13 residues. The CDR3 nucleotides are TGCGCCAGCAGCTTGAACGAGGCCTACGAGCAGTACTTC. Its protein product is CASSLNEAYEQYF.

This chain uses TRBV11-2 with TRBJ1-1; D might be TRBD1 (6 bases). Germline V CDR1 and CDR2: SGHAT, FQNNGV. The CDR3 covers 13 residues. Trimming cost V 4 bases and J 6 bases, with 12 bases left between them. The CDR3 loop is CASSSPRGSEAFF. The CDR3 region has the DNA TGTGCCAGCAGCTCTCCCAGGGGTTCTGAAGCTTTCTTT.

J is TRBJ2-2 and V is TRBV11-3; TRBD2 matches 8 bases. V shed 2 bases and J 3 bases; nucleotides not matched to a gene: 8. This CDR3 is 17 amino acids long. Germline assignment: CDR1 SGHNT and CDR2 YENEEA. CDR3 nucleotides: TGTGCCAGCAGCTTATCCCGGGGGGGCCAATACACCGGGGAGCTGTTTTTT. Protein sequence: CASSLSRGGQYTGELFF.

The genes are TRBV7-2 and TRBJ1-3; D perhaps matches TRBD1 (6 bases). This CDR3 spans 14 amino acids. The germline V gene encodes CDR1 SGHTA and CDR2 FQGNSA. V dropped 5 bases and J dropped 3 bases, with 11 bases sitting between them. CDR3: CASSARQDGNTIYF. The CDR3 bases are TGTGCCAGCAGCGCCAGACAGGATGGAAACACCATATATTTT.

The rearrangement uses TRBV21-1 and TRBJ1-5; TRBD1 was called by the table and not checked on the DNA. TRBV21-1 is recorded as a pseudogene. The CDR3 is made up of 18 amino acids. The CDR3 DNA sequence: TGTGCCAGCAGCAAAGGCCCTCCAGGGGCGGCTAGCAATCAGCCCCAGCATTTT. This sequence encodes CASSKGPPGAASNQPQHF.

The CDR3, as DNA: TGTGCCAGTAGTATCGTTTCCGGGAGACCAATGGGCAAACTGTTTTTT. Translation: CASSIVSGRPMGKLFF. This rearrangement joins TRBV19 to TRBJ1-4, with D unclear. This CDR3 has 16 amino acids. From germline, CDR1 is LNHDA and CDR2 SQIVND (reference sequence). Trimming left V 3 bases short and J 11 bases short, with 22 bases between.

The V gene is TRBV5-1, the J gene TRBJ2-4; D is perhaps TRBD2 (7 bases). The CDR3 is made up of 17 amino acids. Germline loops: CDR1 SGHRS, CDR2 YFSETQ. V shed 0 bases and J shed 0 bases, with 13 bases lying between them. The CDR3 DNA reads as TGCGCCAGCAGCTTGGCCTGGGGGGGGCTAGCCAAAAACATTCAGTACTTC. Translation gives CASSLAWGGLAKNIQYF.

V gene TRBV15 combines with J gene TRBJ2-3; 9 positions agree with TRBD2. The CDR3 extends over 17 amino acids. The J segment lost 0 bases and the V segment lost 0 bases, leaving 4 bases of the junction unmatched. The V gene's germline CDR1 is LNHNV and CDR2 YYDKDF (reference sequence). CDR3 in amino acids: CATSRDWLAGSTDTQYF. The DNA of the CDR3 is TGTGCCACCAGCAGAGATTGGCTAGCGGGGAGCACAGATACGCAGTATTTT.

The chain is built from TRBV27 and TRBJ2-3, with TRBD2 matching 8 bases. This CDR3 has 16 amino acids. The V and J ends lost 6 bases and 4 bases, in that order; junction bases with no gene match: 12. CDR1 is MNHEY, CDR2 SMNVEV, per germline (reference sequence). In nucleotides, the CDR3 is TGTGCCAGCAGCCATATCCGGGGGCGGGGGGCAGATACGCAGTATTTT. Translating it yields CASSHIRGRGADTQYF.

The gene calls are TRBV5-4 and TRBJ2-2, with 9 positions matching TRBD2. CDR3 length: 16 amino acids. V was clipped by 4 bases and J by 0 bases; unmatched bases: 4. The germline V gene encodes CDR1 SGHNT and CDR2 YYREEE (reference sequence). CDR3 loop: CASSVLAGTNTGELFF. In nucleotides, the CDR3 is TGTGCCAGCAGCGTCCTAGCGGGGACGAACACCGGGGAGCTGTTTTTT.

The V call is TRBV11-2, the J call TRBJ2-3; the D gene is possibly TRBD1 (6 bases). V lost 0 bases and J 4 bases, leaving 17 bases between the germline ends. The CDR3 is made up of 17 amino acids. Germline V gene data show CDR1 as SGHAT and CDR2 as FQNNGV. The CDR3 sequence: CASSLDRWGRRADTQYF. The CDR3 bases are TGTGCCAGCAGCTTAGATCGTTGGGGGCGCAGGGCAGATACGCAGTATTTT.

The rearrangement joins TRBV11-3 to TRBJ2-1; D possibly corresponds to TRBD2 (6 bases). The CDR3 length is 14 residues. Germline values: CDR1 SGHNT, CDR2 YENEEA. V was shortened by 5 bases and J by 4 bases, with 12 bases between the two germline ends. The CDR3 DNA reads TGTGCCAGCAGCCGGGGAGGAAATTACAATGAGCAGTTCTTC. It specifies CASSRGGNYNEQFF.

A note on this clone: Other nucleotide sequences in the sample specify the same CDR3. The CDR3 region has the DNA TGCGCCAGCAGCCAGGGGGGGGGACGGGGTAACCAAGAGACCCAGTACTTC. This sequence encodes CASSQGGGRGNQETQYF. The V and J genes are TRBV4-1 and TRBJ2-5; 7 bases agree with TRBD2. After removal of 3 bases from V and 0 bases from J, the junction contained 10 bases not matched to a gene. Germline CDR1 and CDR2: MGHRA and YSYEKL. The CDR3 is 17 amino acids.

This clone showed up just once. The gene calls are TRBV7-6 and TRBJ2-2, with 15 bases identical to TRBD2. With V trimmed by 5 bases and J by 5 bases, 12 bases remained unmatched. The germline gives CDR1 SGHVS, CDR2 FNYEAQ. The length of the CDR3 is 19 residues. The CDR3 region has the DNA TGTGCCAGCAGCCCCCGGACTAGCGGGGGGGCCGTAAGAACCGGGGAGCTGTTTTTT. Translating it yields CASSPRTSGGAVRTGELFF.

V gene TRBV7-8 combines with J gene TRBJ2-7; possible D gene TRBD2, 5 bases. Trimming took 3 bases from V and 6 from J, leaving 27 bases between them. CDR1 and CDR2 (germline): SGHVS, FQNEAQ. The CDR3 length is 18 residues. The CDR3 loop is CASSFSSEAPEGEGEQYF. The CDR3 DNA reads as TGTGCCAGCAGCTTCTCGTCCGAGGCTCCCGAAGGAGAGGGCGAGCAGTACTTC.

The genes are TRBV2 and TRBJ1-5; D is ambiguous. The CDR3 is made up of 15 amino acids. Germline loops: CDR1 SNHLY, CDR2 FYNNEI. V was clipped by 3 bases and J by 1 base, with 10 bases between them. The CDR3 DNA reads TGTGCCAGCAGTGATAGAGGGAGAAGCAATCAGCCCCAGCATTTT. Translated, it gives CASSDRGRSNQPQHF.

CDR3 coding DNA: TGTGCCAGCAGCGAGGGGGCCATTCAGGGTGGAGAGACCCAGTACTTC. Its protein is CASSEGAIQGGETQYF. The chain joins TRBV9 to TRBJ2-5; 7 bases are shared with TRBD1. V dropped 3 bases and J dropped 4; count of bases not matched to a gene: 12. This CDR3 is built from 16 residues. The germline gives CDR1 SGDLS, CDR2 YYNGEE. The full variable domain, its missing parts supplied by reference TRBV9 and TRBJ2-5, is DSGVTQTPKHLITATGQRVTLRCSPRSGDLSVYWYQQSLDQGLQFLIQYYNGEERAKGNILERFSAQQFPDLHSELNLSSLELGDSALYFCASSEGAIQGGETQYFGPGTRLLVL.

The V call is TRBV29-1, the J call TRBJ1-2; D remains ambiguous. Per the germline V gene, CDR1 is SQVTM and CDR2 is ANQGSEA. Trimming shortened V by 6 bases and J by 4 bases, and 15 bases separated the two germline ends. The CDR3 runs to 13 residues. The CDR3 DNA follows: TGCAGCGTGAGGGCCCCGGCGGGCTATGGCTACACCTTC. Translating it yields CSVRAPAGYGYTF.

This chain connects TRBV19 to TRBJ2-1, with a weak D call TRBD2 (5 bases). The CDR3 length is 14 residues. CDR1 is LNHDA and CDR2 is SQIVND in the germline V gene (reference sequence). Trimming pared 3 bases from V and 7 bases from J, leaving 13 bases between. CDR3 nucleotide sequence: TGTGCCAGTAGTATCATGAAGGGCGGGAATGAGCAGTTCTTC. Translated, it gives CASSIMKGGNEQFF. Full variable domain (missing parts from reference TRBV19 and TRBJ2-1): DGGITQSPKYLFRKEGQNVTLSCEQNLNHDAMYWYRQDPGQGLRLIYYSQIVNDFQKGDIAEGYSVSREKKESFPLTVTSAQKNPTAFYLCASSIMKGGNEQFFGPGTRLTVL.

The rearrangement joins TRBV11-2 to TRBJ2-1; 7 nucleotides agree with TRBD1. The CDR3 runs to 15 residues. V shed 5 bases and J 2 bases; nucleotides not matched to a gene: 6. CDR1 is SGHAT and CDR2 is FQNNGV in the germline V gene. This chain's CDR3 is CASSNRGNPYNEQFF. CDR3 in DNA: TGTGCCAGCAGCAACAGGGGTAACCCCTACAATGAGCAGTTCTTC.

The chain uses TRBV11-3 and TRBJ2-7; TRBD1 is a possible D gene (7 bases). The CDR3 is 15 residues long. V shed 0 bases and J shed 3 bases, with 12 bases lying between them. Per germline, CDR1 SGHNT and CDR2 YENEEA. CDR3 in DNA: TGTGCCAGCAGCTTAGAGGGGGGACAGAACTACGAGCAGTACTTC. This codes for CASSLEGGQNYEQYF.

Of note for this clone: Other nucleotide sequences from this sample produce the same CDR3. The chain employs TRBV9 and TRBJ2-3; 8 nucleotides line up with TRBD2. V was pared by 0 bases and J by 3 bases, with 3 bases of the junction left unmatched. The CDR3 consists of 15 residues. Germline lookup yields CDR1 SGDLS and CDR2 YYNGEE. The CDR3 loop is CASSVEGLGTDTQYF. The CDR3 DNA follows: TGTGCCAGCAGCGTAGAGGGACTAGGGACAGATACGCAGTATTTT.